The subject of this entry is one T cell receptor (beta chain). Its matching antigen is unknown. Stable hyperthyroidism: no ophthalmopathy progression over 18 months of follow-up. With a duration under 2 months, the hyperthyroidism was newly diagnosed in patients aged 18 to 65. Thyroid ultrasound, orbital computed tomography, clinical symptoms, and serum thyroxine and TRAb underpinned diagnoses. Authors of the study amplified TCR beta CDR3 regions from RNA transcripts. The HTBI primer set drove a first-round RT-PCR of the TCR CDR3. In TCRdb, the multiplex PCR reads were re-called with MiXCR into one record per CDR3 protein. The table shows 600,000 or so distinct CDR3 sequences, with around 42% occurring only once. This sample was included in a study of T cells in Graves' hyperthyroidism and ophthalmopathy. Whole-study results and caveats: Clonotypes that were expanded in thyroid above 0.001 mostly appeared in blood too.

The CDR3 runs 11 residues. The V gene lost 2 bases and the J gene lost 4 bases, with 6 bases spanning the gap. Germline lookup yields CDR1 DFQATT and CDR2 SNEGSKA (reference sequence). The chain employs TRBV20-1 and TRBJ2-7; D unclear. This receptor was taken from a woman between 18 and 29 years old with Graves' hyperthyroidism. The material sequenced was peripheral blood or thyroid tissue (not recorded which). CDR3 in DNA: TGCAGTGCTAGACTAGGGTACGAGCAGTACTTC. This translates into CSARLGYEQYF.